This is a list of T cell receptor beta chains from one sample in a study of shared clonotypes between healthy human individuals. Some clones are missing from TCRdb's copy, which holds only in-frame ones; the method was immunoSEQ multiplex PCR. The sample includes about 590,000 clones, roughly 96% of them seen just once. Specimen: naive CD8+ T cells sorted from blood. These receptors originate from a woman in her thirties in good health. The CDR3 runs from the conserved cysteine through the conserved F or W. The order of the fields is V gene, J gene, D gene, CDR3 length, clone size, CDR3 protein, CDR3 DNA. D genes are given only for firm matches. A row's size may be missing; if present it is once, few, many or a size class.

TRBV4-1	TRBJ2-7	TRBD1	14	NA	CASSQAGGSYEQYF	TGCGCCAGCAGCCAAGCAGGGGGCTCCTACGAGCAGTACTTC
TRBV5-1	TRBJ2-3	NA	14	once	CASSLGDSTDTQYF	TGCGCCAGCAGCTTGGGGGACTCCACAGATACGCAGTATTTT
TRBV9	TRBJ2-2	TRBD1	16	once	CASSPPGQGNTGELFF	TGTGCCAGCAGCCCCCCGGGACAGGGAAACACCGGGGAGCTGTTTTTT
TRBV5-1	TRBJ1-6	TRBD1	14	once	CASSQDRVDSPLHF	TGCGCCAGCAGCCAGGACAGGGTAGATTCACCCCTCCACTTT
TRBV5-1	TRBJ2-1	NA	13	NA	CASKDTDYNEQFF	TGCGCCAGCAAAGATACTGATTACAATGAGCAGTTCTTC
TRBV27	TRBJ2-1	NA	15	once	CASSLSSSPYNEQFF	TGTGCCAGCAGTTTATCTTCCAGCCCCTACAATGAGCAGTTCTTC
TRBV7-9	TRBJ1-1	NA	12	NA	CASSFGDTEAFF	TGTGCCAGCAGCTTTGGAGACACTGAAGCTTTCTTT
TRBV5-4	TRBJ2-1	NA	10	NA	CASGNNEQFF	TGTGCCAGCGGAAACAATGAGCAGTTCTTC
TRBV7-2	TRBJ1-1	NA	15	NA	CASSFLASYPTEAFF	TGTGCCAGCAGCTTCCTAGCATCTTACCCCACTGAAGCTTTCTTT
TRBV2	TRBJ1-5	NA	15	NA	CASSEKATSNQPQHF	TGTGCCAGCAGTGAAAAGGCGACTAGCAATCAGCCCCAGCATTTT
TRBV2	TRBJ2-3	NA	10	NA	CARGADTQYF	TGTGCCAGAGGGGCAGATACGCAGTATTTT
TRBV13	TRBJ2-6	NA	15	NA	CASSLASGGANVLTF	TGTGCCAGCAGCTTAGCTTCGGGCGGGGCCAACGTCCTGACTTTC
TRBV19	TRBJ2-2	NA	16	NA	CASSPPGQSNTGELFF	TGTGCCAGTAGCCCGCCGGGACAATCGAACACCGGGGAGCTGTTTTTT
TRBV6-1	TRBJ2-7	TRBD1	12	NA	CASSGTGGEQYF	TGTGCCAGCAGTGGCACAGGGGGCGAGCAGTACTTC
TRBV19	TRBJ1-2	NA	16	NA	CASSIDQTVTFYGYTF	TGTGCCAGTAGTATAGATCAGACCGTTACATTCTATGGCTACACCTTC
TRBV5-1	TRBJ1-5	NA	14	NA	CASSCTELNQPQHF	TGCGCCAGCAGCTGCACGGAACTGAATCAGCCCCAGCATTTT
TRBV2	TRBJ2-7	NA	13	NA	CASSGGPSYEQYF	TGTGCCAGCAGTGGGGGCCCCTCCTACGAGCAGTACTTC
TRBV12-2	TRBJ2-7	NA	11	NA	CASPRRTGEYF	TGTGCAAGTCCCCGAAGGACAGGGGAGTACTTC
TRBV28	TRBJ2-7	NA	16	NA	CASSKYPRLGWYEQYF	TGTGCCAGCAGTAAATATCCCCGGTTGGGTTGGTACGAGCAGTACTTC
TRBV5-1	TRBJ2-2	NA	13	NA	CASSQLDTGELFF	TGCGCCAGCAGCCAATTAGACACCGGGGAGCTGTTTTTT
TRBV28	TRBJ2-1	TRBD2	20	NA	CASSSPSLTTSGGFGAEQFF	TGTGCCAGCAGTTCGCCAAGCCTGACGACTAGCGGGGGGTTTGGTGCTGAGCAGTTCTTC
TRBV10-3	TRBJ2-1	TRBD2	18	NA	CAISESTSGVSSYNEQFF	TGTGCCATCAGTGAGTCAACTAGCGGGGTGAGCTCCTACAATGAGCAGTTCTTC
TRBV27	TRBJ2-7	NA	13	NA	CASSAGPTYEQYF	TGTGCCAGCAGTGCCGGGCCAACCTACGAGCAGTACTTC
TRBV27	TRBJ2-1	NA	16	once	CASSLYGTNMLNEQFF	TGTGCCAGCAGTTTATACGGGACAAATATGCTCAATGAGCAGTTCTTC
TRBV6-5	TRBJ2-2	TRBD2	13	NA	CAGGAGGAGELFF	TGTGCCGGCGGTGCGGGAGGGGCCGGGGAGCTGTTTTTT
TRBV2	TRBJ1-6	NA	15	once	CASILRAGANSPLHF	TGTGCCAGCATACTGAGGGCGGGGGCTAATTCACCCCTCCACTTT
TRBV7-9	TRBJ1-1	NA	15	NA	CASSLVTQGVTEAFF	TGTGCCAGCAGCTTAGTAACACAGGGAGTCACTGAAGCTTTCTTT
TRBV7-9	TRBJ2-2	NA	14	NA	CASSLGGISGELFF	TGTGCCAGCAGCTTAGGCGGAATTAGCGGGGAGCTGTTTTTT
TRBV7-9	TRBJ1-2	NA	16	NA	CASSQDLEGVRYGYTF	TGTGCCAGCAGCCAAGATCTAGAGGGAGTCCGCTATGGCTACACCTTC
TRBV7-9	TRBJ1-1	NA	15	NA	CASSLVKGKNTEAFF	TGTGCCAGCAGCTTGGTGAAGGGTAAGAACACTGAAGCTTTCTTT
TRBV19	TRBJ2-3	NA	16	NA	CASSQEAGVGTDTQYF	TGTGCCAGTAGTCAGGAGGCAGGGGTCGGCACAGATACGCAGTATTTT
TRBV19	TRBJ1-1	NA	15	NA	CASSIAPGQYTEAFF	TGTGCCAGTAGTATAGCCCCAGGGCAGTACACTGAAGCTTTCTTT
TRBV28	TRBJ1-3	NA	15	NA	CASSSRQSSGNTIYF	TGTGCCAGCAGTTCCCGGCAGTCCTCTGGAAACACCATATATTTT
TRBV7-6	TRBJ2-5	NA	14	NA	CASSLAGVLETQYF	TGTGCCAGCAGCTTAGCGGGAGTCTTAGAGACCCAGTACTTC
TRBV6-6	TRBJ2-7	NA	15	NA	CASSYGGGRSYEQYF	TGTGCCAGCAGTTACGGGGGCGGGAGAAGCTACGAGCAGTACTTC
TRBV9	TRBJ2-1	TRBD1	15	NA	CASSVAGGSYNEQFF	TGTGCCAGCAGCGTGGCAGGGGGCTCCTACAATGAGCAGTTCTTC
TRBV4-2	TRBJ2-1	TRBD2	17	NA	CASSQLFSGSSYNEQFF	TGTGCCAGCAGCCAATTATTTAGCGGGAGCTCCTACAATGAGCAGTTCTTC
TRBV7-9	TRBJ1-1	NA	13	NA	CASSQQVNTEAFF	TGTGCCAGCAGCCAACAGGTGAACACTGAAGCTTTCTTT
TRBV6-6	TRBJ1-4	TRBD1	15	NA	CASFLPGQGNEKLFF	TGTGCCAGCTTTTTACCGGGACAGGGGAATGAAAAACTGTTTTTT
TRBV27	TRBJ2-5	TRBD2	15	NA	CASSLSVGGSETQYF	TGTGCCAGCAGTTTATCGGTGGGCGGGAGTGAGACCCAGTACTTC
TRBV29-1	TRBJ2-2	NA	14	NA	CSVVGTHSTGELFF	TGCAGCGTTGTTGGCACTCACAGCACCGGGGAGCTGTTTTTT